Below, 14 T cell receptor beta chains from the same sample are listed, as sequenced in a study of cytomegalovirus exposure and HLA in healthy donors. 60 Vbeta and 13 Jbeta primers were used in PCR. Method: immunoSEQ multiplex PCR; TCRdb's copy keeps in-frame clones and lacks some. The sample carries 190,000 or so clones, about 76% recorded once. Sequencing used PBMCs. These receptors came from a male donor in good health and CMV-seropositive.

The chain uses TRBV15 and TRBJ2-1; a weak D match, TRBD2 (6 bases). Germline V gene sequence: CDR1 LNHNV, CDR2 YYDKDF (reference sequence). V lost 8 bases and J 2 bases, leaving 16 bases between the germline ends. The CDR3 runs to 15 residues. As DNA, the CDR3 is TGTGCCACCGACCGCGGCGGAGGGGCCTACAATGAGCAGTTCTTC. Encoded protein: CATDRGGGAYNEQFF.

This clone has a handful of counts. J is TRBJ2-5 and V is TRBV19; 7 nucleotides match TRBD1. The CDR3 extends over 16 amino acids. The V and J ends lost 4 bases and 2 bases, in that order; junction bases with no gene match: 10. Germline loops: CDR1 LNHDA, CDR2 SQIVND (reference sequence). CDR3 in DNA: TGTGCCAGTAGTACCCTAGGGGGCTTCGAACAAGAGACCCAGTACTTC. It encodes CASSTLGGFEQETQYF.

The chain couples TRBV5-4 to TRBJ1-5, with no clear D. This CDR3 has 14 amino acids. The ends were cut back, 1 base at V and 1 base at J, with 6 bases in the middle. From germline, CDR1 is SGHNT and CDR2 YYREEE (reference sequence). The CDR3 nucleotides are TGTGCCAGCAGCTTGAGAGGGAGCAATCAGCCCCAGCATTTT. Protein sequence: CASSLRGSNQPQHF.

The V gene is TRBV6-5, the J gene TRBJ1-3; D may be TRBD1 (6 bases). V was shortened by 5 bases and J by 0 bases, with 11 bases between the two germline ends. Looked up from germline, CDR1 is MNHEY and CDR2 is SVGAGI. The length of the CDR3 is 15 residues. CDR3 bases: TGTGCCAGCAGTCACAAGACAGGCTCTGGAAACACCATATATTTT. Protein sequence: CASSHKTGSGNTIYF.

J is TRBJ2-7 and V is TRBV7-3; D is unresolved. The CDR3 is 18 residues long. V lost 1 base, J lost 2 bases, and 21 bases lay in between. Germline V gives CDR1 SGHTA, CDR2 FQGTGA. DNA for the CDR3: TGTGCCAGCAGCTTAAACCCCTGGTCAGAGGTGGATACCTACGAGCAGTACTTC. It yields the protein CASSLNPWSEVDTYEQYF.

J is TRBJ1-1 and V is TRBV6-1; TRBD1 is a possible D gene (5 bases). Germline-derived CDR1 and CDR2 are MNHNS and SASEGT. The CDR3 has 15 amino acids. Trimming took off 5 bases at V and 4 bases at J, with 17 bases between the two ends. The CDR3 DNA sequence: TGTGCCAGCAGTCATTCAGGTCACGGGGGCACTGAAGCTTTCTTT. It yields the protein CASSHSGHGGTEAFF.

This chain connects TRBV5-1 to TRBJ1-1; no clear D. The length of the CDR3 is 15 residues. Deletions cut 3 bases from V and 1 base from J, with 13 bases between. Germline loops: CDR1 SGHRS, CDR2 YFSETQ. The CDR3, as DNA: TGCGCCAGCAGCTGGCTTGAGGCACCGAACACTGAAGCTTTCTTT. This codes for CASSWLEAPNTEAFF.

This clone was observed a handful of times. The chain links TRBV9 to TRBJ2-7, with 7 bases identical to TRBD1. J gave up 4 bases and V 2 bases, and 3 bases lay outside the gene matches. The CDR3 extends over 13 amino acids. Germline V gene lookup returns CDR1 SGDLS and CDR2 YYNGEE. In nucleotides, the CDR3 is TGTGCCAGCAGCGTCCCAGGGGGATACGAGCAGTACTTC. Its protein is CASSVPGGYEQYF.

The sample holds one count of this clone. V usage is TRBV14 and J usage is TRBJ1-2, with unresolved D. This CDR3 is 14 amino acids long. CDR1 is SGHDN and CDR2 is FVKESK in the germline V gene. Between the trimmed V and J ends, which lost 0 bases and 4 bases, there was a span of 9 bases. CDR3: CASSQDSQRYGYTF. The CDR3 region has the DNA TGTGCCAGCAGCCAAGACAGTCAACGCTATGGCTACACCTTC.

The chain recombines TRBV20-1 with TRBJ2-3, with 7 bases fitting TRBD2. Trimming took 6 bases from V and 4 from J; bases not matched to a gene: 1. Germline V gene sequence: CDR1 DFQATT, CDR2 SNEGSKA (reference sequence). This CDR3 has 11 residues. This chain's CDR3 is CSAGLADTQYF. The CDR3 DNA sequence: TGCAGTGCAGGACTAGCAGATACGCAGTATTTT.

This clone was counted once. The chain joins TRBV6-5 to TRBJ2-7, with D hard to call. The V gene's germline CDR1 is MNHEY and CDR2 SVGAGI. CDR3 length: 14 residues. V lost 3 bases and J lost 2, with 11 bases in between. CDR3 in amino acids: CASSYRLEAYEQYF. Written as DNA, the CDR3 is TGTGCCAGCAGTTATAGGCTCGAGGCCTACGAGCAGTACTTC.

This sequence joins TRBV18 and TRBJ2-5; 8 bases agree with TRBD1. The CDR3 has 15 residues. Germline lookup yields CDR1 KGHSH and CDR2 LQKENI. The V gene end was trimmed by 0 bases and the J gene end by 2 bases; junction bases not matched to a gene: 2. CDR3 DNA: TGTGCCAGCTCACCACCTCGGACAGGGCAAGAGACCCAGTACTTC. Amino acids: CASSPPRTGQETQYF. The variable domain in full, with the rest retrieved from reference TRBV18 and TRBJ2-5, is NAGVMQNPRHLVRRRGQEARLRCSPMKGHSHVYWYRQLPEEGLKFMVYLQKENIIDESGMPKERFSAEFPKEGPSILRIQQVVRGDSAAYFCASSPPRTGQETQYFGPGTRLLVL.

This clone was found a few times. V gene TRBV9 combines with J gene TRBJ2-5; 9 positions agree with TRBD1. J lost 3 bases, V lost 3 bases, and 3 bases had no gene match. The CDR3 sequence is 14 residues long. Per the germline V gene, CDR1 is SGDLS and CDR2 is YYNGEE. The CDR3: CASSATGGKETQYF. DNA of the CDR3: TGTGCCAGCAGCGCGACAGGGGGGAAAGAGACCCAGTACTTC.

The chain couples TRBV19 to TRBJ1-4; D may be TRBD1 (6 bases). V was trimmed by 5 bases and J by 4 bases, leaving 14 bases between them. Germline V gene sequence: CDR1 LNHDA, CDR2 SQIVND (reference sequence). The CDR3 is 15 amino acids. The DNA for the CDR3 is TGTGCCAGTAGTGGAGGACAGCCTTATAATGAAAAACTGTTTTTT. This gives the protein CASSGGQPYNEKLFF. Looking up the rest from reference TRBV19 and TRBJ1-4 gives the full variable domain: DGGITQSPKYLFRKEGQNVTLSCEQNLNHDAMYWYRQDPGQGLRLIYYSQIVNDFQKGDIAEGYSVSREKKESFPLTVTSAQKNPTAFYLCASSGGQPYNEKLFFGSGTQLSVL.